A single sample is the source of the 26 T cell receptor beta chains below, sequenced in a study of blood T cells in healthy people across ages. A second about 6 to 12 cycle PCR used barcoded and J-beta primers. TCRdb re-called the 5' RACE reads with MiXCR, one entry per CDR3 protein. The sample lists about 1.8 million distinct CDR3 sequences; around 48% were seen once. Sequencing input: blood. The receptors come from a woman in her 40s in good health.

In DNA, the CDR3 is TGTGCCAGCAGTTACTCTGGGACAGGGGCCACCAAACAAGAGACCCAGTACTTC. Translation: CASSYSGTGATKQETQYF. The V and J genes are TRBV6-5 and TRBJ2-5, with 10 positions matching TRBD1. Trimming cost V 0 bases and J 2 bases; bases outside gene matches: 9. The CDR3 is 18 amino acids. The germline gives CDR1 MNHEY, CDR2 SVGAGI.

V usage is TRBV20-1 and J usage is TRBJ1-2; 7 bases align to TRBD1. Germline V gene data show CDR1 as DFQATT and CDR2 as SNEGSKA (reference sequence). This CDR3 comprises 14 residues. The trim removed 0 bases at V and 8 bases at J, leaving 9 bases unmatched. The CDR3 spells CSARERGRGQGYTF. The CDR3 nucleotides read TGCAGTGCTAGAGAAAGGGGGAGGGGGCAAGGCTACACCTTC.

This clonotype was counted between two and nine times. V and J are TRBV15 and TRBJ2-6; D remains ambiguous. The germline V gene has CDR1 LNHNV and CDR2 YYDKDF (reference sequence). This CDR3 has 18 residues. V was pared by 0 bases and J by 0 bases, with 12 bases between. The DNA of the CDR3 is TGTGCCACCAGCAGAGATCCCACGCGGAACTCTGGGGCCAACGTCCTGACTTTC. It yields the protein CATSRDPTRNSGANVLTF.

The CDR3: CASSQDPGRNQPQHF. The CDR3, as DNA: TGCGCCAGCAGCCAAGATCCCGGGAGGAATCAGCCCCAGCATTTT. The chain combines TRBV4-3 with TRBJ1-5; D remains unclear. V was cut by 0 bases and J by 4 bases, with 10 bases left in between. This CDR3 spans 15 amino acids. CDR1 and CDR2 from the germline V gene are LGHNA and YSLEER.

CDR3 residues: CASSEARGTSGPREQFF. CDR3 DNA sequence: TGTGCCAGCAGTGAAGCGCGGGGGACTAGCGGGCCCCGCGAGCAGTTCTTC. The genes are TRBV2 and TRBJ2-1; 12 bases are shared with TRBD2. The CDR3 has 17 amino acids. Trimming at V came to 0 bases and at J to 10 bases, leaving 10 bases not matched to a gene. Germline V gene lookup returns CDR1 SNHLY and CDR2 FYNNEI.

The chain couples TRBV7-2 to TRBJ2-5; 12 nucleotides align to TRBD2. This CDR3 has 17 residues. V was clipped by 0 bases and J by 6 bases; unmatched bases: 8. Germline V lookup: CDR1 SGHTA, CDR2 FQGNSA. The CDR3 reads CASSLASSGGALKTQYF. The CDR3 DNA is TGTGCCAGCAGCTTAGCGTCTAGCGGGGGGGCCTTGAAGACCCAGTACTTC.

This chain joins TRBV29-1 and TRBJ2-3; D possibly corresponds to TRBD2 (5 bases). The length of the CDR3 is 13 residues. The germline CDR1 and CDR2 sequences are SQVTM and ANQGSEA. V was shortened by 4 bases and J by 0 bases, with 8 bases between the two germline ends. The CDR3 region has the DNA TGCAGCGTTGGTCGGGGTAGCACAGATACGCAGTATTTT. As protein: CSVGRGSTDTQYF.

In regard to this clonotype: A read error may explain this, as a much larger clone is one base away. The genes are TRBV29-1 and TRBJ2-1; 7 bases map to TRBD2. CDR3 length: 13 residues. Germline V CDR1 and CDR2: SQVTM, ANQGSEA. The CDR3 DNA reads TGCAGCGTTGAGGGGGGGTCCTACAATGAGCGGTTCTTC. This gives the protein CSVEGGSYNERFF.

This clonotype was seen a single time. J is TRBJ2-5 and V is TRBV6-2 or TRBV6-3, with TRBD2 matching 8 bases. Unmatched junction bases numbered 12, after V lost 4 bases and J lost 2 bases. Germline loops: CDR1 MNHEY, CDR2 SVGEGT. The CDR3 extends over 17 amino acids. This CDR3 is CASSSLLLSGAQETQYF. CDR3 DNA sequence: TGTGCCAGCAGTTCCCTTCTCCTTAGCGGGGCACAAGAGACCCAGTACTTC.

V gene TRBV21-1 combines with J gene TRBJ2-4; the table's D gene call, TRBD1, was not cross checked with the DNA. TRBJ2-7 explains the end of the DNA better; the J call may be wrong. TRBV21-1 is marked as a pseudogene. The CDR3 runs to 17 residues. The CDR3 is CASSPPPNDRGRYEQYF. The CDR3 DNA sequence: TGTGCCAGCAGTCCGCCTCCAAACGACAGGGGGCGGTACGAGCAGTACTTC.

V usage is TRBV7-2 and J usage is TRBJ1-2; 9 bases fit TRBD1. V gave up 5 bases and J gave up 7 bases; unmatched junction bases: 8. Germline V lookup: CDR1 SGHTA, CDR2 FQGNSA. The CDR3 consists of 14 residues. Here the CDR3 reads CASSPPGQGTGYTF. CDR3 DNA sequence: TGTGCCAGCAGCCCCCCAGGACAGGGGACTGGCTACACCTTC.

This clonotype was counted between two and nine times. CDR3 in amino acids: CASSLDRVLETQYF. CDR3 in DNA: TGTGCCAGCAGTCTGGACAGGGTCCTAGAGACCCAGTACTTC. The gene calls are TRBV28 and TRBJ2-5; 8 bases agree with TRBD1. This CDR3 is built from 14 residues. From germline, CDR1 is MDHEN and CDR2 SYDVKM. Trimming took 5 bases from V and 4 from J; bases not matched to a gene: 6.

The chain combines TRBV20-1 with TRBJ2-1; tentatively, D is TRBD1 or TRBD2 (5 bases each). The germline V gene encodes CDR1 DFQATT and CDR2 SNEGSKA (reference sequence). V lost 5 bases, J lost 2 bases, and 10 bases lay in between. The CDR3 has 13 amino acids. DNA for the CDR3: TGCAGTGCTGAGGGGCCCACCTACAATGAGCAGTTCTTC. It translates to CSAEGPTYNEQFF.

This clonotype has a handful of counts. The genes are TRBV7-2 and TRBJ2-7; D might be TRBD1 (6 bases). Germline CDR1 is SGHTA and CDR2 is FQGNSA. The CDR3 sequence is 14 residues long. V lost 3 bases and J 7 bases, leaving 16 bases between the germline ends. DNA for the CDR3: TGTGCCAGCAGCTTTAATTCAGGGGTTGGGGAGCAGTACTTC. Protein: CASSFNSGVGEQYF.

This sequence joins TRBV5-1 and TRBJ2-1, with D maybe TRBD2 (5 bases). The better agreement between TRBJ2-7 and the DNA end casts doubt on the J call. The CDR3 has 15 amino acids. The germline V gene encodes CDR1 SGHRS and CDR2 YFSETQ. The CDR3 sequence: CASSLAGWAYNEQYF. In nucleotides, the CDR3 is TGCGCCAGCAGCTTGGCGGGGTGGGCCTACAATGAGCAGTACTTC.

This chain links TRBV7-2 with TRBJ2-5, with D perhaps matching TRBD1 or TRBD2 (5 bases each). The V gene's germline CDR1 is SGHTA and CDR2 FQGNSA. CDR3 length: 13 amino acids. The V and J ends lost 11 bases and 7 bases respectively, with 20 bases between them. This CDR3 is CACTRDAKGTQYF. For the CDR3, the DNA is TGTGCCTGCACAAGGGACGCCAAGGGGACCCAGTACTTC.

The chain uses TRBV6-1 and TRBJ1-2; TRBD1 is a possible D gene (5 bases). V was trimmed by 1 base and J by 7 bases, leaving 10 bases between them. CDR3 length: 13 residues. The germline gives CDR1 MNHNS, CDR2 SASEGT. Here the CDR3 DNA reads TGTGCCAGCAGTGAAGGAACAGGTTCTGGCTACACCTTC. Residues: CASSEGTGSGYTF.

DNA for the CDR3: TGTGCCAGCAGTTTATTAGGCTCCACCTCCTACAATGAGCAGTTCTTC. Amino acids: CASSLLGSTSYNEQFF. The rearrangement joins TRBV27 to TRBJ2-1; D unresolved. Germline V gene lookup returns CDR1 MNHEY and CDR2 SMNVEV (reference sequence). The V end was cut by 1 base, the J end by 0 bases, with 10 bases between. The CDR3 sequence is 16 residues long.

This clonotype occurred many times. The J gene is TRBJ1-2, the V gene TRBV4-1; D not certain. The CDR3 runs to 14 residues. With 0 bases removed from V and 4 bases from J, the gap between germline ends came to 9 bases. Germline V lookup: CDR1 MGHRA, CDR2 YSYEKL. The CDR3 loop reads CASSQDPTSYGYTF. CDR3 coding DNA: TGCGCCAGCAGCCAAGATCCCACCTCCTATGGCTACACCTTC.

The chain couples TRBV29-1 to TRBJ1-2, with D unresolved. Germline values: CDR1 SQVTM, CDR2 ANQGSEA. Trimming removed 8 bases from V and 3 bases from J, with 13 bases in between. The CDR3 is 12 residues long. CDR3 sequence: CSTEGSDYGYTF. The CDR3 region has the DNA TGCAGCACAGAAGGGTCGGACTATGGCTACACCTTC. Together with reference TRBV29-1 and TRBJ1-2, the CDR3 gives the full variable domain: SAVISQKPSRDICQRGTSLTIQCQVDSQVTMMFWYRQQPGQSLTLIATANQGSEATYESGFVIDKFPISRPNLTFSTLTVSNMSPEDSSIYLCSTEGSDYGYTFGSGTRLTVV.

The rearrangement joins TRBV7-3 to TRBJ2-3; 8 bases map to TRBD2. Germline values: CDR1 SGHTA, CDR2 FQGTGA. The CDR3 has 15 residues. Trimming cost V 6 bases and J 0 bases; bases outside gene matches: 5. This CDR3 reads CASRSSGLSTDTQYF. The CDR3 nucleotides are TGTGCCAGCAGGTCTAGCGGGCTTAGCACAGATACGCAGTATTTT.

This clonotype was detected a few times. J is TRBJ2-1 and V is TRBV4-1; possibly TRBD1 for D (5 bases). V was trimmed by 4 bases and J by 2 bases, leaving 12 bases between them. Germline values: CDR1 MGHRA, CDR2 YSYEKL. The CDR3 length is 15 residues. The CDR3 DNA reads TGCGCCAGCAGCCCTCAGGACACCCCCTACAATGAGCAGTTCTTC. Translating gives CASSPQDTPYNEQFF.

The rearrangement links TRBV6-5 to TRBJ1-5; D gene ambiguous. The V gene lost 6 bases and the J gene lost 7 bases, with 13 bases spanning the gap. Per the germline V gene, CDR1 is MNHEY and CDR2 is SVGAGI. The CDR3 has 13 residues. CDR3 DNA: TGTGCCAGCAGGGCCGGACCAGACCAGCCCCAGCATTTT. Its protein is CASRAGPDQPQHF.

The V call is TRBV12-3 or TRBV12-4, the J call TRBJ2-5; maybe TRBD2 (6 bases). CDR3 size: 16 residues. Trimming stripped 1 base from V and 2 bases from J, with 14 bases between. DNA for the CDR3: TGTGCCAGCAGTTTAGATCCTAGCGACTATCAAGAGACCCAGTACTTC. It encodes CASSLDPSDYQETQYF.

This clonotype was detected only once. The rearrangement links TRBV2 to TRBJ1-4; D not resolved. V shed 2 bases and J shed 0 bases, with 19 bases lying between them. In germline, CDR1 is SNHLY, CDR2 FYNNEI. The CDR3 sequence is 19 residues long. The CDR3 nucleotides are TGTGCCAGCAGTGAACTTAGATATTCCGACGAAGCAACTAATGAAAAACTGTTTTTT. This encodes CASSELRYSDEATNEKLFF.

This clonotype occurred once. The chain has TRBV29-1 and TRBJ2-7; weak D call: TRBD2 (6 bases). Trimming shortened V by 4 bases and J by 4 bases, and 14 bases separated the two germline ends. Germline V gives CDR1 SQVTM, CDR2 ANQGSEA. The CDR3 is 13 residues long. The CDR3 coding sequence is TGCAGCGTTGGCCAGGAGGGGAGATACGAGCAGTACTTC. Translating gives CSVGQEGRYEQYF.